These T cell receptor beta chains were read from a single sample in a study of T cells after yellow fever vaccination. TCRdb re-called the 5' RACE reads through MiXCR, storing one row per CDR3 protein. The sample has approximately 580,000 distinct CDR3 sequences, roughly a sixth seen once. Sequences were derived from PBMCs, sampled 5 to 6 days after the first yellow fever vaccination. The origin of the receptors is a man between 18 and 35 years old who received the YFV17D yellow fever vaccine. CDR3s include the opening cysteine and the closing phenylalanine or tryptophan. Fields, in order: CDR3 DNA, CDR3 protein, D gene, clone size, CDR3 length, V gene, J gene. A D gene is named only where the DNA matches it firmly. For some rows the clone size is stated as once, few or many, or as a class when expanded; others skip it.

TGCGCCAGCAGCCAAGTGAGCCTAGCGGGGAGAGAGACCCAGTACTTC	CASSQVSLAGRETQYF	TRBD2	few	16	TRBV4-1	TRBJ2-5
TGTGCCAGCAGTTATAAGGAGGGTGGGGAAAAACTGTTTTTT	CASSYKEGGEKLFF	.	.	14	TRBV6-5	TRBJ1-4
TGTGCCAGCAGCCAATACACAGATACGCAGTATTTT	CASSQYTDTQYF	.	many	12	TRBV2	TRBJ2-3
TGTGCCAGCAAGCGGGTTCCAACGGGCCAAACCCAGTACTTC	CASKRVPTGQTQYF	.	.	14	TRBV6-1	TRBJ2-5
TGTGCCAGCAGCTCCGGGCCAGGGACCTCCTACGAGCAGTACTTC	CASSSGPGTSYEQYF	.	once	15	TRBV4-2	TRBJ2-7
TGTGCCAGCACCCTCTTGGGGGAGACCCAGTACTTC	CASTLLGETQYF	.	few	12	TRBV5-5	TRBJ2-5
TGTGCCAGCAGTCTACGGACAGATGGGCCTGGAAACACCATATATTTT	CASSLRTDGPGNTIYF	.	few	16	TRBV12-3/TRBV12-4	TRBJ1-3
TGTGCCAGCGGACTAGCGGGGGGCGCATCCTCCTACGAGCAGTACTTC	CASGLAGGASSYEQYF	TRBD2	.	16	TRBV10-3	TRBJ2-7
TGTGCCAGCAGCTTGGTTAGGGGAGCGGATGAAAAACTGTTTTTT	CASSLVRGADEKLFF	.	.	15	TRBV5-5	TRBJ1-4
TGTGCCAGCGGAGCCGGGACAGTACGCGAAAAACTGTTTTTT	CASGAGTVREKLFF	TRBD1	.	14	TRBV25-1	TRBJ1-4
TGTGCCACCAGTGTGGGGGGTCCTTCAGGCACTGAAGCTTTCTTT	CATSVGGPSGTEAFF	.	.	15	TRBV24-1	TRBJ1-1
TGTGCCAGCAAACGCGGGGGGGCGGGGGAGACCCAGTACTTC	CASKRGGAGETQYF	TRBD2	.	14	TRBV7-2	TRBJ2-5
TGCGCCAGCAGTCCCAGGATAGAGGTGAACACTGAAGCTTTCTTT	CASSPRIEVNTEAFF	.	few	15	TRBV5-1	TRBJ1-1
TGCGCCAGCCTTCAAGGGGGCTGGACAGATACGCAGTATTTT	CASLQGGWTDTQYF	TRBD1	few	14	TRBV5-1	TRBJ2-3
TGTGCCAGCAGGAGGGGGACGAACACAGATACGCAGTATTTT	CASRRGTNTDTQYF	.	.	14	TRBV6-2/TRBV6-3	TRBJ2-3
TGCAGCGTTGACGGGAGCTCTGGAAACACCATATATTTT	CSVDGSSGNTIYF	.	few	13	TRBV29-1	TRBJ1-3
TGTGCCAGTAGTTTCGGGATTAACACTGAAGCTTTCTTT	CASSFGINTEAFF	.	few	13	TRBV19	TRBJ1-1
TGCAGCGTTATCCCCAACACCGGGGAGCTGTTTTTT	CSVIPNTGELFF	.	.	12	TRBV29-1	TRBJ2-2
TGTGCCAGCAGTGCCAGCGGGGGGCCGAATGAGCAGTTCTTC	CASSASGGPNEQFF	TRBD2	.	14	TRBV6-1	TRBJ2-1
TGCGCCAGCGGGGGGGACCGAACGAACTATGGCTACACCTTC	CASGGDRTNYGYTF	.	few	14	TRBV5-1	TRBJ1-2
TGTGCCAGCAGCCACTTATTCGGCCTGCAAGAGACCCAGTACTTC	CASSHLFGLQETQYF	.	few	15	TRBV14	TRBJ2-5
TGTGCCAGCAGCTTAGTAGCGGGGGCTAACAATGAGCAGTTCTTC	CASSLVAGANNEQFF	TRBD2	.	15	TRBV7-7	TRBJ2-1
TGCGCCAGCAGCCAAGAGTTGGGGAGGTTGGAGACCCAGTACTTC	CASSQELGRLETQYF	.	few	15	TRBV4-3	TRBJ2-5
TGCAGTGCCCGATCGGGGTCCGGTGGTTCCTACAATGAGCAGTTCTTC	CSARSGSGGSYNEQFF	.	.	16	TRBV20-1	TRBJ2-1
TGTGCCAGCAGCATAAACCGGGACAGGGTAGGCTACGAGCAGTACTTC	CASSINRDRVGYEQYF	TRBD1	few	16	TRBV12-3/TRBV12-4	TRBJ2-7
TGCAGCGTTCAGGACAGGGTGGAGACCCAGTACTTC	CSVQDRVETQYF	TRBD1	.	12	TRBV29-1	TRBJ2-5
TGTGCCAGCTCAGTTAACAGCCAAGGGGAAGCTTTCTTT	CASSVNSQGEAFF	.	few	13	TRBV18	TRBJ1-1
TGTGCCAGCAGTTCGGCCAACCTGGAGACCCAGTACTTC	CASSSANLETQYF	.	.	13	TRBV6-2/TRBV6-3	TRBJ2-5
TGCGCCAGCAGCCAAGATCCGGGGGGACTTAGCGGGGGAACCGGGGAGCTGTTTTTT	CASSQDPGGLSGGTGELFF	TRBD2	.	19	TRBV4-3	TRBJ2-2
TGCAGTGCTAGAAGTAGCGGGGGGTACCAAGAGACCCAGTACTTC	CSARSSGGYQETQYF	TRBD2	few	15	TRBV20-1	TRBJ2-5
TGCGCCAGCAGCCAGTCGACAGGGGCGGATGGAAACACCATATATTTT	CASSQSTGADGNTIYF	TRBD1	.	16	TRBV4-3	TRBJ1-3
TGTGCCAGCAGGCCCCAGGGGCAAATAGGAGAGACCCAGTACTTC	CASRPQGQIGETQYF	.	.	15	TRBV6-5	TRBJ2-5
TGCAGCGTAACATTGGATTCCTACGAGCAGTACTTC	CSVTLDSYEQYF	.	few	12	TRBV29-1	TRBJ2-7
TGCGCCAGCAGCTTGGCCCAGGAACAAGAGACCCAGTACTTC	CASSLAQEQETQYF	.	.	14	TRBV5-1	TRBJ2-5
TGCAGTGCTAGAGAGCCAACCGGGACAGGGTTTGGCTACACCTTC	CSAREPTGTGFGYTF	TRBD1	.	15	TRBV20-1	TRBJ1-2
TGTGCCAGCAGTTACTCGTGGGATTCACCCCTCCACTTT	CASSYSWDSPLHF	.	.	13	TRBV6-6	TRBJ1-6
TGTGCCAGCAGTTACTTAGGGACAGGGAGGGATACGCAGTATTTT	CASSYLGTGRDTQYF	TRBD1	.	15	TRBV6-5	TRBJ2-3
TGTGCCACCAGCAGAGATGTAGGACAGGGCTATAATGAAAAACTGTTTTTT	CATSRDVGQGYNEKLFF	TRBD1	few	17	TRBV15	TRBJ1-4
TGCAGTGCTAGAGACCCAGGGGGAGCCTATAATTCACCCCTCCACTTT	CSARDPGGAYNSPLHF	TRBD1	.	16	TRBV20-1	TRBJ1-6
TGTGCCAGCAGTTACTCGAAGGGAATAGGTGGAGAGACCCAGTACTTC	CASSYSKGIGGETQYF	.	few	16	TRBV6-5	TRBJ2-5
TGCGCCAGCAGCTTGGGTCGAGCGGGGGGGCTAGATGAGCAGTTCTTC	CASSLGRAGGLDEQFF	TRBD2	.	16	TRBV5-1	TRBJ2-1